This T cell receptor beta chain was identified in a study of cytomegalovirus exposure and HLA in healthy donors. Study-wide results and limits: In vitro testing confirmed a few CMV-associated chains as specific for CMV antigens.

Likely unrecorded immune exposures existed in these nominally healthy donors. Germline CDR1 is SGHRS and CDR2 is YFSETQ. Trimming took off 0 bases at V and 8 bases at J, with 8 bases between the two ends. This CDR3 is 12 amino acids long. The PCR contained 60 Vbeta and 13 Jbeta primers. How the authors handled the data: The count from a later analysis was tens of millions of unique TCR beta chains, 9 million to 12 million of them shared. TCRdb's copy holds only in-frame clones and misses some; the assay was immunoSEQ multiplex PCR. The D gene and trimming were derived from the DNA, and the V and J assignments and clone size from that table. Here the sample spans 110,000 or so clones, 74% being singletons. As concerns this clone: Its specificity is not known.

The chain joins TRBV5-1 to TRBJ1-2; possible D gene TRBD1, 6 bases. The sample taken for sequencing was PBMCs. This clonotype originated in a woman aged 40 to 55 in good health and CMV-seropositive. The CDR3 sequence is CASSLEQGGYTF. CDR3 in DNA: TGCGCCAGCAGCTTGGAACAGGGCGGCTACACCTTC.